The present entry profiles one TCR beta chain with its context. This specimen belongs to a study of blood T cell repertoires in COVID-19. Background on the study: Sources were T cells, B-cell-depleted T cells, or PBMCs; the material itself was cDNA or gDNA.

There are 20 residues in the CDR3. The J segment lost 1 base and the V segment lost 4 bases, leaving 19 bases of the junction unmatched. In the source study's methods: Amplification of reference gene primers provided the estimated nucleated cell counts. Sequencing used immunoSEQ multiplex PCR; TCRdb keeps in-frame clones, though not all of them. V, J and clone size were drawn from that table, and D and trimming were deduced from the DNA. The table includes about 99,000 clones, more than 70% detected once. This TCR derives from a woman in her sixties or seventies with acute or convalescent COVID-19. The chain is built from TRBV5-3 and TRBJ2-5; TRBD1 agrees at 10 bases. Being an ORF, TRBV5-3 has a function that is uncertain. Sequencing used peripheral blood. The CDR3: CARSHTYRDRGRITQETQYF. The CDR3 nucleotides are TGTGCCAGAAGCCATACGTACCGGGACAGGGGCCGGATCACCCAAGAGACCCAGTACTTC.